These 19 T cell receptor beta chains share one sample of origin, sequenced in a study of shared clonotypes between healthy human individuals. TCRdb keeps only in-frame clones here, not all; method: immunoSEQ multiplex PCR. The sample records about 2,500,000 clones, more than 90% being singletons. The sequenced material came from naive CD4+ T cells sorted from blood. Indicated subset: CD45RA+ positively selected. Source of these receptors: a man between 18 and 35 years old in good health.

The chain couples TRBV7-2 to TRBJ2-5, with a possible D match to TRBD2 (5 bases). This CDR3 comprises 18 residues. Germline V CDR1 and CDR2: SGHTA, FQGNSA. V was trimmed by 0 bases and J by 5 bases, leaving 22 bases between them. CDR3 protein: CASSLAGELRSGGETQYF. The CDR3 DNA follows: TGTGCCAGCAGCTTAGCGGGAGAATTAAGGAGCGGCGGCGAGACCCAGTACTTC.

The chain carries TRBV2 and TRBJ1-2, with D perhaps TRBD1 (5 bases). This CDR3 region has 14 residues. V was cut by 6 bases and J by 4 bases, with 15 bases left in between. CDR1 and CDR2 from the germline V gene are SNHLY and FYNNEI. The CDR3 sequence is CASSPRVFGYGYTF. As DNA, the CDR3 is TGTGCCAGCAGCCCCAGGGTATTCGGCTATGGCTACACCTTC. The complete variable domain, with remaining parts taken from reference TRBV2 and TRBJ1-2, reads EPEVTQTPSHQVTQMGQEVILRCVPISNHLYFYWYRQILGQKVEFLVSFYNNEISEKSEIFDDQFSVERPDGSNFTLKIRSTKLEDSAMYFCASSPRVFGYGYTFGSGTRLTVV.

This clone was detected a few times. The chain recombines TRBV10-1 with TRBJ2-5; D gene unclear. This CDR3 spans 10 amino acids. The V gene lost 2 bases and the J gene lost 5 bases, with 0 bases spanning the gap. CDR1 is WNHNN and CDR2 is SYGVQD in the germline V gene (reference sequence). The CDR3 DNA reads TGCGCCAGCAGTGAGGAGACCCAGTACTTC. Protein: CASSEETQYF.

The rearrangement uses TRBV5-1 and TRBJ2-7, with 7 positions matching TRBD2. Germline V gene data show CDR1 as SGHRS and CDR2 as YFSETQ. The junction had 7 bases not matched to a gene; V was cut back by 2 bases and J by 5 bases. The CDR3 covers 14 residues. CDR3 sequence (DNA): TGCGCCAGCAGCTTTGGACTAGTTACGGACGAGCAGTACTTC. Its translation is CASSFGLVTDEQYF.

This chain joins TRBV29-1 and TRBJ1-1; D gene uncertain. CDR3 length: 10 residues. Trimming left V 5 bases short and J 3 bases short, with 4 bases between. Germline CDR1 SQVTM, CDR2 ANQGSEA. CDR3 in amino acids: CSVMDTEAFF. The CDR3 region has the DNA TGCAGCGTTATGGACACTGAAGCTTTCTTT.

This chain links TRBV19 with TRBJ2-5, with a tentative D call TRBD1 (6 bases). CDR1 and CDR2 (germline): LNHDA, SQIVND (reference sequence). The V and J ends lost 6 bases and 2 bases respectively, with 16 bases between them. There are 15 residues in the CDR3. CDR3 in amino acids: CASRDPGHLQETQYF. The CDR3 nucleotides are TGTGCCAGTAGAGATCCGGGACATCTACAAGAGACCCAGTACTTC.

V and J are TRBV5-1 and TRBJ1-1; a possible D gene is TRBD1 (6 bases). V was cut by 0 bases and J by 1 base, with 10 bases left in between. CDR1 and CDR2 (germline): SGHRS, YFSETQ. The CDR3 has 15 amino acids. CDR3 in DNA: TGCGCCAGCAGCTTGGTCGGACAGCCGAACACTGAAGCTTTCTTT. Residues: CASSLVGQPNTEAFF.

Regarding this clone: This specimen includes other DNA sequences encoding the same CDR3. The J gene is TRBJ2-7, the V gene TRBV20-1; D not resolved. The CDR3 runs to 11 residues. Germline V CDR1 and CDR2: DFQATT, SNEGSKA (reference sequence). The V and J ends lost 1 base and 3 bases respectively, with 4 bases between them. The CDR3 coding sequence is TGCAGTGCTAGAGGAGGCTACGAGCAGTACTTC. Its protein product is CSARGGYEQYF.

The rearrangement links TRBV12-5 to TRBJ2-4; TRBD2 matches at 10 bases. Unmatched junction bases numbered 17, after V lost 0 bases and J lost 0 bases. The CDR3 spans 22 residues. Germline CDR1 LGHNT, CDR2 FRNRAP. In nucleotides, the CDR3 is TGTGCTAGTGGTTTGGTACTAGCCAGCGGGAGGGCCCCCGGGATAGCCAAAAACATTCAGTACTTC. Amino acid sequence: CASGLVLASGRAPGIAKNIQYF.

The rearrangement joins TRBV11-2 to TRBJ1-4, with a possible D match to TRBD1 (5 bases). Trimming cost V 5 bases and J 4 bases, with 14 bases left between them. The CDR3 spans 15 residues. In germline, CDR1 is SGHAT, CDR2 FQNNGV. CDR3: CASSPKGTVNEKLFF. CDR3 nucleotide sequence: TGTGCCAGCAGCCCGAAGGGGACGGTTAATGAAAAACTGTTTTTT.

The chain combines TRBV5-1 with TRBJ2-5, with 7 nucleotides matching TRBD1. This CDR3 comprises 14 residues. Germline CDR1 and CDR2: SGHRS and YFSETQ. Germline trimming cut 1 base from V and 5 bases from J; bases unmatched to any gene: 5. In DNA form, the CDR3 reads TGCGCCAGCAGCTTGACAGGGGTAGTGGAGACCCAGTACTTC. Its translation: CASSLTGVVETQYF.

The V gene is TRBV7-2, the J gene TRBJ2-7; no definite D call. Germline V CDR1 and CDR2: SGHTA, FQGNSA. This CDR3 region has 14 residues. V was shortened by 2 bases and J by 2 bases, with 10 bases between the two germline ends. CDR3 bases: TGTGCCAGCAGCTTAAGTCAGGCAACCTACGAGCAGTACTTC. This gives the protein CASSLSQATYEQYF.

V usage is TRBV29-1 and J usage is TRBJ1-5; TRBD1 is a possible D gene (5 bases). The CDR3 consists of 14 residues. From germline, CDR1 is SQVTM and CDR2 ANQGSEA. Trimming shortened V by 5 bases and J by 3 bases, and 14 bases separated the two germline ends. The CDR3 loop reads CSVCVGTVNQPQHF. The CDR3 bases are TGCAGCGTTTGTGTAGGGACGGTCAATCAGCCCCAGCATTTT.

The chain recombines TRBV18 with TRBJ2-7, with a weak D call TRBD2 (6 bases). Germline values: CDR1 KGHSH, CDR2 LQKENI. This CDR3 region has 15 residues. V was cut by 2 bases and J by 8 bases, with 19 bases left in between. The CDR3 loop reads CASSPGGDSVGKQYF. The DNA for the CDR3 is TGTGCCAGCTCACCAGGAGGGGACTCCGTAGGAAAGCAGTACTTC.

This chain links TRBV9 with TRBJ1-6; D is ambiguous. The CDR3 spans 13 residues. Germline CDR1 is SGDLS and CDR2 is YYNGEE. V lost 1 base, J lost 6 bases, and 5 bases lay in between. The CDR3, as DNA: TGTGCCAGCAGCGTATCTACTAATTCACCCCTCCACTTT. Translated: CASSVSTNSPLHF. Drawing the rest from reference TRBV9 and TRBJ1-6, the complete variable domain is DSGVTQTPKHLITATGQRVTLRCSPRSGDLSVYWYQQSLDQGLQFLIQYYNGEERAKGNILERFSAQQFPDLHSELNLSSLELGDSALYFCASSVSTNSPLHFGNGTRLTVT.

The chain joins TRBV19 to TRBJ2-7, with 7 positions matching TRBD1. CDR3 length equals 15 residues. V gave up 6 bases and J gave up 0 bases; unmatched junction bases: 8. Germline CDR1 is LNHDA and CDR2 is SQIVND (reference sequence). Here the CDR3 DNA reads TGTGCCAGTAGACAGACAGGGTTTGGCTCCTACGAGCAGTACTTC. Translation gives CASRQTGFGSYEQYF.

The chain has TRBV5-1 and TRBJ1-6; no clear D gene. V was clipped by 4 bases and J by 0 bases, with 11 bases between them. Germline V gene lookup returns CDR1 SGHRS and CDR2 YFSETQ. CDR3 length equals 16 residues. In DNA, the CDR3 is TGCGCCAGCAGCACCTGGACGGACTCCTATAATTCACCCCTCCACTTT. It specifies CASSTWTDSYNSPLHF.

The chain employs TRBV5-5 and TRBJ2-7; 8 bases fit TRBD1. Germline CDR1 is SGHKS and CDR2 is YYEKEE (reference sequence). Unmatched junction bases numbered 4, after V lost 2 bases and J lost 0 bases. This CDR3 contains 15 residues. The CDR3 protein is CASSFGTGVSYEQYF. The CDR3 nucleotides read TGTGCCAGCAGCTTCGGGACAGGAGTCTCCTACGAGCAGTACTTC.

This chain joins TRBV10-3 and TRBJ1-1; D gene ambiguous. Germline lookup yields CDR1 ENHRY and CDR2 SYGVKD. This CDR3 comprises 14 residues. V lost 4 bases, J lost 4 bases, and 13 bases lay in between. CDR3 nucleotides: TGTGCCATCAGTGTCTCAGGAACGGGCACTGAAGCTTTCTTT. This codes for CAISVSGTGTEAFF.